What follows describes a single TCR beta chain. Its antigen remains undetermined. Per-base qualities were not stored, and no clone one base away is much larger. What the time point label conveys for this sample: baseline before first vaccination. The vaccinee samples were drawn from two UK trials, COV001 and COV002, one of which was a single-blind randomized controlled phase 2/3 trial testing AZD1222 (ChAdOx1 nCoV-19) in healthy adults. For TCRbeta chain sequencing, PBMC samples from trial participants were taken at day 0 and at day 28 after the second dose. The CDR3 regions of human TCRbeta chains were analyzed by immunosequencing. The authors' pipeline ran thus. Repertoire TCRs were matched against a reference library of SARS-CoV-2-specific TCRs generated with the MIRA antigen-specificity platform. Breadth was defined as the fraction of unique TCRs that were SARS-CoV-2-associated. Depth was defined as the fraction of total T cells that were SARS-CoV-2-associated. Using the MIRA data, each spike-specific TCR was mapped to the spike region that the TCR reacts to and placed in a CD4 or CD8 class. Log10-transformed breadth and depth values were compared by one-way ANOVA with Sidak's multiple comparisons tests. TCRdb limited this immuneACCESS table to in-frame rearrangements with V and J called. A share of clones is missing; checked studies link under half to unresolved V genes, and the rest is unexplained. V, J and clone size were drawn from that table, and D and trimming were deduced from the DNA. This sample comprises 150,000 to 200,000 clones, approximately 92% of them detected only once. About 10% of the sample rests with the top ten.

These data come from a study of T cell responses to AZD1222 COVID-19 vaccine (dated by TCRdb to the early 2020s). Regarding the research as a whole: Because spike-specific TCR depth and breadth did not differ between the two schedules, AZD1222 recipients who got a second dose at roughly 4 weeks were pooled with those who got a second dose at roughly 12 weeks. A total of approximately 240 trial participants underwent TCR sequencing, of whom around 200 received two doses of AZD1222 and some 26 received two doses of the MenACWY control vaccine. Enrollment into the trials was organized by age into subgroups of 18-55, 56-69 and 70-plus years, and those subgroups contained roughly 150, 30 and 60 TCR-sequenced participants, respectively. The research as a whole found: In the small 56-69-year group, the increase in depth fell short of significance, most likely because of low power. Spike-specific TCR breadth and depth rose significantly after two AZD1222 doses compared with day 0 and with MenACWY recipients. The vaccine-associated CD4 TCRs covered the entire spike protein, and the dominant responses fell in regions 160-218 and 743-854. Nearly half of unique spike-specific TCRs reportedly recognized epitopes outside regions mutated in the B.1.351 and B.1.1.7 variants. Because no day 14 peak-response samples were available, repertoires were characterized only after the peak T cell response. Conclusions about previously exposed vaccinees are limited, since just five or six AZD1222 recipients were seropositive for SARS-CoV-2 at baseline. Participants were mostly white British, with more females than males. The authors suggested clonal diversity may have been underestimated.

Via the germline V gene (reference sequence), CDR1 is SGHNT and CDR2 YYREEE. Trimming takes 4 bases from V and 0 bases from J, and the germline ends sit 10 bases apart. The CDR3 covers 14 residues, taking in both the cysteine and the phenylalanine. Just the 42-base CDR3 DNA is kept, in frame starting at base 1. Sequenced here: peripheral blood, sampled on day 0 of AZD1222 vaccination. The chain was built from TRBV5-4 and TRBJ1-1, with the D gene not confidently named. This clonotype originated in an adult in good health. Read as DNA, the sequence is TGTGCCAGCAGCGACCGGATGTTGAACACTGAAGCTTTCTTT. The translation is CASSDRMLNTEAFF.